The 9 T cell receptor beta chains presented below share a single source sample, sequenced in a study of cytomegalovirus exposure and HLA in healthy donors. Vbeta (60) and Jbeta (13) primers were used in the PCR. TCRdb's table, derived via immunoSEQ multiplex PCR, lists solely in-frame clones and lacks some. This table has 200,000 or so clones, around 83% appearing once. Input material: PBMCs. The receptors were sampled from a woman aged 45-65 years in good health and CMV-seropositive.

CDR3 nucleotide sequence: TGTGCCAGCAGAGGACTAGCGGAAAACACCGGGGAGCTGTTTTTT. Translating it yields CASRGLAENTGELFF. The gene calls are TRBV6-6 and TRBJ2-2; 10 bases line up with TRBD2. This CDR3 comprises 15 residues. Germline-derived CDR1 and CDR2 are MNHNY and SVGAGI (reference sequence). The V segment lost 6 bases and the J segment 2 bases; nucleotides outside the gene matches: 3.

This sequence joins TRBV6-1 and TRBJ2-1; TRBD2 matches at 10 bases. CDR1 is MNHNS and CDR2 is SASEGT in the germline V gene. This CDR3 region has 14 residues. V lost 5 bases, J lost 10 bases, and 8 bases stayed unmatched. In DNA, the CDR3 is TGTGCCAGCAGTATTAGCGGGGGGCCGCGAGAGCAGTTCTTC. Protein sequence: CASSISGGPREQFF.

Turning to this clone: The same CDR3 also results from other DNA sequences found in this sample. The V and J genes are TRBV28 and TRBJ2-5, with D possibly matching TRBD1 (6 bases). There are 13 residues in the CDR3. Trimming stripped 6 bases from V and 1 base from J, with 9 bases between. Germline V gene lookup returns CDR1 MDHEN and CDR2 SYDVKM. The CDR3 protein is CASSRGGQETQYF. The DNA for the CDR3 is TGTGCCAGCAGCCGAGGGGGCCAAGAGACCCAGTACTTC.

The genes are TRBV25-1 and TRBJ2-1; D is undetermined. Germline assignment: CDR1 MGHDK and CDR2 SYGVNS. CDR3 size: 11 residues. V lost 3 bases, J lost 9 bases, and 6 bases lay in between. This CDR3 reads CASSDYGEQFF. Written as DNA, the CDR3 is TGTGCCAGCAGTGATTACGGTGAGCAGTTCTTC.

This chain links TRBV6-5 with TRBJ2-7, with 10 positions matching TRBD1. V lost 6 bases to trimming and J lost 4 bases; unmatched junction nucleotides: 9. In germline, CDR1 is MNHEY, CDR2 SVGAGI. The CDR3 length is 15 residues. The CDR3 spells CASSQTGQGTYEQYF. CDR3 DNA sequence: TGTGCCAGCAGCCAAACGGGACAGGGGACGTACGAGCAGTACTTC.

Of note for this clone: Other nucleotide sequences from this sample produce the same CDR3. The chain joins TRBV28 to TRBJ1-5; 9 positions agree with TRBD1. Trimming cost V 6 bases and J 1 base; bases outside gene matches: 4. The CDR3 totals 15 residues. CDR1 MDHEN and CDR2 SYDVKM come from the germline V gene. CDR3: CASSTGQGSNQPQHF. CDR3 in DNA: TGTGCCAGCAGCACGGGACAGGGCAGCAATCAGCCCCAGCATTTT.

This rearrangement joins TRBV5-1 to TRBJ2-5; 11 bases fit TRBD1. V shed 0 bases, J shed 7 bases, and the junction held 8 bases outside the gene matches. This CDR3 is 16 amino acids long. CDR1 is SGHRS, CDR2 YFSETQ, per germline. CDR3 nucleotides: TGCGCCAGCAGCTTGGTCGGGACAGGGGGTGGAGTGACCCAGTACTTC. Translated, it gives CASSLVGTGGGVTQYF.

V gene TRBV2 combines with J gene TRBJ2-7; 10 positions match TRBD2. V was clipped by 2 bases and J by 0 bases; unmatched bases: 4. This CDR3 is 16 amino acids long. Germline lookup yields CDR1 SNHLY and CDR2 FYNNEI. This chain's CDR3 is CASSERASGSSYEQYF. The CDR3, as DNA: TGTGCCAGCAGTGAAAGGGCTAGCGGGAGCTCCTACGAGCAGTACTTC.

This rearrangement joins TRBV7-8 to TRBJ2-1; the match to TRBD2 covers 11 bases. Germline CDR1 is SGHVS and CDR2 is FQNEAQ. CDR3 length: 14 amino acids. J lost 6 bases, V lost 3 bases, and 1 base had no gene match. In DNA form, the CDR3 reads TGTGCCAGCAGCTTGGGGACTAGCGGCAATGAGCAGTTCTTC. Residues: CASSLGTSGNEQFF.